The entry below gives a single TCR beta chain sequence along with its context. This clonotype was detected many times. It lacks a known antigen. No per-base quality is available; no much larger clone lies one base away. The meaning of the sample's treatment or condition label: allogeneic hematopoietic cell transplantation with graft depleted of TCRalphabeta T cells and CD19 B cells. Transplant recipients were children who received TCRalphabeta/CD19-depleted allogeneic hematopoietic cell grafts. Libraries were built with PCR. Reads for this sample came from an Illumina HiSeq 2500. Molecular barcoding was employed in the preparation of TCR libraries, with unique molecular identifiers being used to normalize TCRbeta repertoire quantification. The public sequencing data were trimmed at Q25 with fastp and processed into clonotypes with MiXCR by TCRdb, which kept only in-frame beta chains. CDR3 protein sequences are deduplicated, and each keeps its most common genes and DNA. This sample holds hundreds of thousands of distinct CDR3 sequences; around 14% were observed only once. Of the sample, roughly 0.77% falls within the top ten clones.

Including the terminal cysteine and phenylalanine, the CDR3 comprises 11 residues. The CDR3 DNA has 33 bases and is translated from base 1. V and J lose 1 base and 7 bases, and a span of 2 bases separates them. CDR1 and CDR2 are read off the germline V gene as SQVTM and ANQGSEA. The sample belongs to a study of T-cell reconstitution after alpha-beta-depleted transplantation in children (dated by TCRdb to the mid-2010s). Regarding the study in general: T-cell immune reconstitution after TCRalphabeta/CD19-depleted allogeneic hematopoietic cell transplantation in children was quantitatively tracked in the study by means of TCR repertoire profiling. What the work shows at the level of the full study, not this receptor alone: About two months after transplant, the apparently early recovery of alphabetaT-cell counts reportedly depended on just several hundred clones that had expanded rapidly and came from non-depleted graft cells. In some patients, the high TCRbeta diversity seen at day 60 was put down to recipient T cells and intrathymic progenitors that had survived conditioning. Over subsequent months, a decline in hyperexpanded clone frequencies was noted, and after one year, T-cell counts and TCRbeta diversity were mostly ascribed to newly produced T cells.

This material consisted of PBMCs, taken before TCRalphabeta/CD19-depleted stem cell transplant. Recombination connected TRBV29-1 to TRBJ1-6, with no reliable assignment of the D segment. The receptor was derived from a girl aged 2-15 years with congenital amegakaryocytic thrombocytopenia, due to receive a stem cell transplant. The nucleotide sequence reads TGCAGCGTTGAAGGGAATTCACCCCTCCACTTT. Translated, it gives CSVEGNSPLHF. Reference TRBV29-1 and TRBJ1-6 genes cover what lies past the CDR3, so the full variable domain is SAVISQKPSRDICQRGTSLTIQCQVDSQVTMMFWYRQQPGQSLTLIATANQGSEATYESGFVIDKFPISRPNLTFSTLTVSNMSPEDSSIYLCSVEGNSPLHFGNGTRLTVT.